This T cell receptor (beta chain) was captured by sequencing in a study of blood T cell repertoires in COVID-19. In germline, CDR1 is SGHRS, CDR2 YFSETQ. Trimming at V came to 5 bases and at J to 3 bases, leaving 7 bases not matched to a gene. CDR3 size: 15 residues. Sequencing used immunoSEQ multiplex PCR; TCRdb keeps in-frame clones, though not all of them. The repertoire holds roughly 260,000 clones, roughly 82% seen once, with 4.9% in the top ten. This chain connects TRBV5-1 to TRBJ2-7; 11 bases line up with TRBD2. The clonotype was recovered from an elderly woman with active or convalescent COVID-19. The sequenced sample consisted of peripheral blood. CDR3 loop: CASRPGTSGLYEQYF. CDR3 bases: TGCGCCAGCAGGCCCGGGACTAGCGGACTCTACGAGCAGTACTTC.